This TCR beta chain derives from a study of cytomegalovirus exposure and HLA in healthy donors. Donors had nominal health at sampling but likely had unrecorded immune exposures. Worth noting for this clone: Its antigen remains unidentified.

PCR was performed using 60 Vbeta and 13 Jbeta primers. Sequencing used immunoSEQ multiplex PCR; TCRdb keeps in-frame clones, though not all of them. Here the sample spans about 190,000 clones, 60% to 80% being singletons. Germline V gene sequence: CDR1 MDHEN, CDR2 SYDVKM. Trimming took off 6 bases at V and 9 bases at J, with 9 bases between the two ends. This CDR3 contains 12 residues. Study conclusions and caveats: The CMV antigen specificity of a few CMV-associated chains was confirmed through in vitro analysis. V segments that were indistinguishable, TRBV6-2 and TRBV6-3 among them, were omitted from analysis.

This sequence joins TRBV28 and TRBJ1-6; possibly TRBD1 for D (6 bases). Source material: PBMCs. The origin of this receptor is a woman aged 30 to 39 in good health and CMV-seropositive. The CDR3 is CASRRTASPLHF. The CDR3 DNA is TGTGCCAGCAGAAGGACAGCTTCACCCCTCCACTTT.